This T cell receptor (beta chain) was observed in a study of OX40 agonist ivuxolimab in advanced cancers. About the study: Participants averaged approximately 60 years of age (range about 23 to 90) and were around 85% male.

In germline, CDR1 is LGHNA, CDR2 YNFKEQ. V lost 0 bases to trimming and J lost 5 bases, with 14 bases between them. CDR3 size: 16 residues. Libraries were prepared by immunoSEQ multiplex PCR; TCRdb keeps only in-frame clonotypes and omits some of them. The repertoire holds about 42,000 clones, with 75% to 90% as singletons. Remarks on this clone: The antigen is not known.

Overall study findings and caveats: People who partly responded at 0.1-3.0 mg/kg had some of the least clonal expansion seen. Compared with CD4+, CD8+ T cells on average had more expanded clones.

The chain links TRBV4-2 to TRBJ1-5, with D tentatively TRBD1 (5 bases). The source was CD4+ or CD8+ T cells sorted from blood, collected in a trial of the OX40 agonist ivuxolimab. This clonotype was obtained from an adult with an advanced solid tumor such as melanoma, head and neck, liver or kidney cancer. The DNA for the CDR3 is TGTGCCAGCAGCCAAGAAGTTTCACAGGAGCATCAGCCCCAGCATTTT. Amino acids: CASSQEVSQEHQPQHF.